This T cell receptor beta chain was documented in a study of cytomegalovirus exposure and HLA in healthy donors. Study-wide findings and caveats: Reportedly, diagnosis of cytomegalovirus status by the classifier showed high specificity and sensitivity.

With regard to this clone: Antigen specificity is unknown.

V trimming: 5 bases; J trimming: 0 bases; junction bases outside the gene matches: 5. This CDR3 contains 16 residues. Germline lookup yields CDR1 SGHTA and CDR2 FQGNSA. Data came from immunoSEQ multiplex PCR; TCRdb stores just in-frame clones and leaves some out. The data contain about 330,000 clones, about nine tenths of them seen just once; the ten biggest clones take up over 0.8%. Sequenced: PBMCs. This chain links TRBV7-2 with TRBJ2-3; the match to TRBD2 covers 10 bases. This sequence was found in a woman between 18 and 29 years old in good health and CMV-seronegative. The CDR3 sequence is CASSKSGRASTDTQYF. The CDR3 DNA sequence: TGTGCCAGCAGCAAAAGCGGGAGGGCTAGCACAGATACGCAGTATTTT.